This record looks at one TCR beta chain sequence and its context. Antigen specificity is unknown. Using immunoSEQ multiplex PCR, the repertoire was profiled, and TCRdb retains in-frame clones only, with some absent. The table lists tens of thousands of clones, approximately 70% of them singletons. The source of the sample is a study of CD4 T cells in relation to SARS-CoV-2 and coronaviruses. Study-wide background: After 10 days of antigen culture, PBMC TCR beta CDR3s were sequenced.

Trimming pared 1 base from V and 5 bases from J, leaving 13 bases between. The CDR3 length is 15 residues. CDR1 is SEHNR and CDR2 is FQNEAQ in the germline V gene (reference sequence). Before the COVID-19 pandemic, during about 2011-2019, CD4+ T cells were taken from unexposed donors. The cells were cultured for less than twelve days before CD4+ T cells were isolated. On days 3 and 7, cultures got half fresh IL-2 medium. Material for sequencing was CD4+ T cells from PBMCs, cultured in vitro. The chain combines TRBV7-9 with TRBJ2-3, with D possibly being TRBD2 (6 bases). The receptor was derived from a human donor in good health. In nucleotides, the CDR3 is TGTGCCAGCAGCTTAGGGCGGGGTTTGGGAGATACGCAGTATTTT. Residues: CASSLGRGLGDTQYF.